These 8 T cell receptor beta chains were all obtained from the same sample, sequenced in a study of T cell responses to AZD1222 COVID-19 vaccine. The repertoire was sequenced with immunoSEQ multiplex PCR; TCRdb's copy has only in-frame clones and lacks some. The profile shows about 120,000 clones, approximately 94% of them singletons. The sample consisted of peripheral blood, taken 28 days after the second AZD1222 dose. The receptors shown here come from an adult who received the AZD1222 COVID-19 vaccine.

This clone has just a few counts. The CDR3 is CASSYATGNTEAFF. The CDR3 nucleotides read TGTGCCAGCAGTTACGCCACAGGGAACACTGAAGCTTTCTTT. The rearrangement uses TRBV6-5 and TRBJ1-1; tentative D call: TRBD1 (5 bases). This CDR3 contains 14 residues. From germline, CDR1 is MNHEY and CDR2 SVGAGI. The V gene lost 2 bases and the J gene lost 1 base, with 8 bases spanning the gap.

This chain uses TRBV13 with TRBJ1-5; 8 bases line up with TRBD1. CDR3 size: 17 residues. Germline V gives CDR1 PRHDT, CDR2 FYEKMQ (reference sequence). Trimming took 4 bases from V and 0 from J; bases not matched to a gene: 8. The CDR3 sequence: CASSYRTGSYSNQPQHF. Here the CDR3 DNA reads TGTGCCAGCAGCTACCGGACAGGGAGTTATAGCAATCAGCCCCAGCATTTT. The full variable domain, completed using reference TRBV13 and TRBJ1-5, is AAGVIQSPRHLIKEKRETATLKCYPIPRHDTVYWYQQGPGQDPQFLISFYEKMQSDKGSIPDRFSAQQFSDYHSELNMSSLELGDSALYFCASSYRTGSYSNQPQHFGDGTRLSIL.

There are a few counts of this clone. The chain carries TRBV28 and TRBJ2-4; 9 positions match TRBD2. Germline loops: CDR1 MDHEN, CDR2 SYDVKM. The CDR3 covers 15 residues. Trimming at V came to 5 bases and at J to 6 bases, leaving 8 bases not matched to a gene. CDR3 sequence reads: CASSPASGDLNIQYF. The CDR3 DNA follows: TGTGCCAGCAGTCCCGCTAGCGGGGACTTAAACATTCAGTACTTC.

This chain connects TRBV11-2 to TRBJ1-1; D remains unclear. Germline V gene data show CDR1 as SGHAT and CDR2 as FQNNGV. Trimming removed 6 bases from V and 2 bases from J, with 13 bases in between. The CDR3 sequence is 14 residues long. CDR3 bases: TGTGCCAGCAGGGACCAGAATCGAAACACTGAAGCTTTCTTT. Translation gives CASRDQNRNTEAFF.

This chain links TRBV6-5 with TRBJ2-5; D uncertain. The CDR3 runs to 13 residues. V was trimmed by 7 bases and J by 5 bases, leaving 14 bases between them. CDR1 is MNHEY and CDR2 is SVGAGI in the germline V gene. The CDR3 bases are TGTGCCAGCAACAAACGCCCTTGGGAGACCCAGTACTTC. Its translation is CASNKRPWETQYF.

The gene calls are TRBV29-1 and TRBJ2-5; 8 nucleotides line up with TRBD1. CDR1 and CDR2 (germline): SQVTM, ANQGSEA. This CDR3 contains 13 residues. Trimming removed 7 bases from V and 5 bases from J; junction bases left unmatched: 9. The CDR3: CSAGQEVGETQYF. The CDR3 DNA is TGCAGCGCGGGACAGGAGGTTGGGGAGACCCAGTACTTC.

This CDR3 is CASSLTAFYGYTF. DNA for the CDR3: TGTGCCAGCAGTTTGACAGCCTTCTATGGCTACACCTTC. V is TRBV12-3 or TRBV12-4 and J is TRBJ1-2; a possible D gene is TRBD1 (5 bases). V was shortened by 3 bases and J by 4 bases, with 9 bases between the two germline ends. CDR3 length: 13 residues.

CDR3 residues: CASSESHRAGNQPQHF. The CDR3 DNA follows: TGCGCCAGCAGTGAGTCCCACAGGGCGGGCAATCAGCCCCAGCATTTT. The chain couples TRBV10-2 to TRBJ1-5, with a tentative D call TRBD1 (6 bases). The CDR3 is 16 amino acids. V lost 0 bases and J 2 bases, leaving 11 bases between the germline ends. CDR1 WSHSY and CDR2 SAAADI come from the germline V gene.